These 27 T cell receptor beta chains came from one sample sequenced in a study of blood T cell repertoires in COVID-19. Measured with immunoSEQ multiplex PCR; TCRdb has only the in-frame clones, and not every one. Of roughly 99,000 clones listed, roughly 80% were seen once; the top ten hold about 10%. Sequencing was done on a sample of peripheral blood. These receptors originate from a woman older than 75 with acute or convalescent COVID-19.

This chain links TRBV6-1 with TRBJ1-2, with D perhaps TRBD1 (5 bases). Germline assignment: CDR1 MNHNS and CDR2 SASEGT. Deletions cut 1 base from V and 3 bases from J, with 6 bases between. The CDR3 runs 13 residues. CDR3 protein: CASSEGQYYGYTF. DNA for the CDR3: TGTGCCAGCAGTGAAGGACAGTACTATGGCTACACCTTC.

The V call is TRBV2, the J call TRBJ2-7; D uncertain. Trimming removed 5 bases at V and 10 bases at J, with 12 bases between. The germline V gene encodes CDR1 SNHLY and CDR2 FYNNEI. This CDR3 has 11 residues. The CDR3 coding sequence is TGTGCCAGCAGTTACGGGTCTCATCAGTACGTC. This encodes CASSYGSHQYV.

The genes are TRBV7-2 and TRBJ1-1; D unresolved. The CDR3 is made up of 14 amino acids. The V gene's germline CDR1 is SGHTA and CDR2 FQGNSA. Deletions cut 0 bases from V and 0 bases from J, with 5 bases between. CDR3 sequence reads: CASSLAGMNTEAFF. In DNA form, the CDR3 reads TGTGCCAGCAGCTTAGCTGGCATGAACACTGAAGCTTTCTTT.

The chain combines TRBV13 with TRBJ1-4, with 8 nucleotides matching TRBD1. CDR3 length: 14 amino acids. V lost 5 bases, J lost 6 bases, and 5 bases stayed unmatched. The V gene's germline CDR1 is PRHDT and CDR2 FYEKMQ (reference sequence). The CDR3 loop reads CASSQGQDYEKLFF. The DNA for the CDR3 is TGTGCCAGCAGCCAGGGACAGGATTATGAAAAACTGTTTTTT.

The V gene is TRBV5-4, the J gene TRBJ2-3, with a possible D match to TRBD1 (5 bases). CDR1 and CDR2 from the germline V gene are SGHNT and YYREEE (reference sequence). The V and J ends lost 5 bases and 6 bases respectively, with 19 bases between them. This CDR3 spans 15 amino acids. CDR3 residues: CASSSRQSPWDTQYF. The CDR3 nucleotides read TGTGCCAGCAGTTCAAGACAGTCGCCTTGGGATACGCAGTATTTT.

The J gene is TRBJ1-5, the V gene TRBV19; D is ambiguous. Trimming removed 3 bases at V and 8 bases at J, with 11 bases between. Germline CDR1 is LNHDA and CDR2 is SQIVND (reference sequence). The CDR3 is 13 amino acids. In DNA, the CDR3 is TGTGCCAGTAGTATCGAGGGTAAGAAGCCCCAGCATTTT. This codes for CASSIEGKKPQHF.

The gene calls are TRBV5-1 and TRBJ1-5; 11 nucleotides align to TRBD1. CDR3 length: 14 amino acids. The ends lost 4 bases at V and 7 bases at J; junction bases unmatched: 4. Germline V gives CDR1 SGHRS, CDR2 YFSETQ. CDR3 in DNA: TGCGCCAGCAGCCAAGGGACAGGGGGACAGCCCCAGCATTTT. This codes for CASSQGTGGQPQHF.

This chain joins TRBV5-1 and TRBJ2-7; 9 bases align to TRBD1. In germline, CDR1 is SGHRS, CDR2 YFSETQ. This CDR3 has 14 residues. Unmatched junction bases numbered 7, after V lost 7 bases and J lost 2 bases. The CDR3 DNA sequence: TGCGCCAGCCGGCTCGGGACAGGGACCTACGAGCAGTACTTC. Protein product: CASRLGTGTYEQYF.

The chain carries TRBV6-1 and TRBJ2-5; D remains unclear. CDR3 size: 14 residues. From germline, CDR1 is MNHNS and CDR2 SASEGT. V gave up 2 bases and J gave up 1 base, with 8 bases separating them. This CDR3 is CASSESWAQETQYF. CDR3 coding DNA: TGTGCCAGCAGTGAAAGTTGGGCCCAAGAGACCCAGTACTTC.

The rearrangement joins TRBV30 to TRBJ1-2; 8 nucleotides align to TRBD1. The CDR3 is 14 residues long. Germline lookup yields CDR1 GTSNPN and CDR2 SVGIG (reference sequence). V was pared by 0 bases and J by 5 bases, with 5 bases of the junction left unmatched. The CDR3 coding sequence is TGTGCCTGGAGTGTTCAGGGGGCGGGGTATGGCTACACCTTC. Residues: CAWSVQGAGYGYTF.

The rearrangement links TRBV4-3 to TRBJ1-6; D call uncertain. The CDR3 covers 16 residues. The germline V gene encodes CDR1 LGHNA and CDR2 YSLEER. With 2 bases removed from V and 7 bases from J, the gap between germline ends came to 15 bases. The CDR3 region has the DNA TGCGCCAGCAGCCAAAGTCCCGAGGGAAACAATTCACCCCTCCACTTT. This codes for CASSQSPEGNNSPLHF.

The chain employs TRBV1 and TRBJ1-4; the table gives TRBD1 as D, unverified against the DNA. TRBV1 is noted as a pseudogene. This CDR3 has 17 residues. CDR3 sequence: CTTDSGQSLATNEKLFF. In DNA form, the CDR3 reads TGCACCACCGACTCCGGACAGTCCTTGGCGACTAATGAAAAACTGTTTTTT.

The V gene is TRBV11-2, the J gene TRBJ2-5; 7 bases are a match to TRBD1. Germline V lookup: CDR1 SGHAT, CDR2 FQNNGV. The CDR3 is 15 residues long. With 5 bases clipped from V and 2 bases from J, the junction kept 8 bases outside the gene matches. CDR3 in amino acids: CASSVTGTPQETQYF. In nucleotides, the CDR3 is TGTGCCAGCAGCGTGACAGGGACCCCACAAGAGACCCAGTACTTC.

The chain is built from TRBV19 and TRBJ1-1, with D possibly matching TRBD1 (6 bases). Germline V lookup: CDR1 LNHDA, CDR2 SQIVND (reference sequence). Between the trimmed V and J ends, which lost 9 bases and 1 base, there was a span of 21 bases. CDR3 length equals 16 residues. As DNA, the CDR3 is TGTGCCAGCCAAGGGGGGGGTTTACCCACGAACACTGAAGCTTTCTTT. Translated: CASQGGGLPTNTEAFF.

This clone showed up just once. The chain links TRBV6-5 to TRBJ1-1; no reliable D call. Germline loops: CDR1 MNHEY, CDR2 SVGAGI. Trimming pared 0 bases from V and 0 bases from J, leaving 11 bases between. This CDR3 is 16 amino acids long. The CDR3 DNA reads TGTGCCAGCAGTTACTCGAGACACAGCATGAACACTGAAGCTTTCTTT. Translated, it gives CASSYSRHSMNTEAFF.

The CDR3 coding sequence is TGCGCCAGCAGCCAGAACAGGTCACCCCTCCACTTT. As protein: CASSQNRSPLHF. The V gene is TRBV4-1, the J gene TRBJ1-6, with D maybe TRBD1 (5 bases). Trimming shortened V by 3 bases and J by 10 bases, and 7 bases separated the two germline ends. CDR3 size: 12 residues. From germline, CDR1 is MGHRA and CDR2 YSYEKL.

The rearrangement joins TRBV5-4 to TRBJ2-5; 8 bases match TRBD1. The J segment lost 7 bases and the V segment lost 4 bases, leaving 12 bases of the junction unmatched. Germline V CDR1 and CDR2: SGHNT, YYREEE (reference sequence). The CDR3 is made up of 15 amino acids. The CDR3 protein is CASSQTPGQEATQYF. DNA for the CDR3: TGTGCCAGCAGCCAAACCCCGGGACAGGAAGCGACCCAGTACTTC.

CDR3 nucleotides: TGTGCCAGCAGCCCCCTAGAGTCTTATGGCTACACCTTC. It encodes CASSPLESYGYTF. The chain combines TRBV7-2 with TRBJ1-2; no clear D. This CDR3 spans 13 amino acids. The V gene's germline CDR1 is SGHTA and CDR2 FQGNSA. Deletions cut 5 bases from V and 5 bases from J, with 12 bases between.

Remarks on this clone: The identical CDR3 is also encoded by other nucleotide sequences in the sample. This chain uses TRBV11-2 with TRBJ2-7, with D possibly TRBD1 on 6 matching bases. V was cut by 5 bases and J by 4 bases, with 9 bases left in between. The CDR3 sequence is 12 residues long. Germline lookup yields CDR1 SGHAT and CDR2 FQNNGV. Written as DNA, the CDR3 is TGTGCCAGCAGCGGTACAGGGTACGAGCAGTACGTC. Its translation is CASSGTGYEQYV.

J is TRBJ2-1 and V is TRBV5-1; 10 bases agree with TRBD1. The CDR3 length is 16 residues. The V and J ends lost 4 bases and 5 bases, in that order; junction bases with no gene match: 9. Germline V gene lookup returns CDR1 SGHRS and CDR2 YFSETQ. The CDR3 region is CASSPQGQGKNNEQFF. DNA of the CDR3: TGCGCCAGCAGCCCCCAGGGACAGGGGAAGAACAATGAGCAGTTCTTC. Looking up the rest from reference TRBV5-1 and TRBJ2-1 gives the full variable domain: KAGVTQTPRYLIKTRGQQVTLSCSPISGHRSVSWYQQTPGQGLQFLFEYFSETQRNKGNFPGRFSGRQFSNSRSEMNVSTLELGDSALYLCASSPQGQGKNNEQFFGPGTRLTVL.

The chain employs TRBV6-5 and TRBJ2-1, with TRBD2 matching 10 bases. The CDR3 totals 14 residues. Trimming removed 6 bases from V and 12 bases from J; junction bases left unmatched: 11. The germline V gene encodes CDR1 MNHEY and CDR2 SVGAGI. In DNA, the CDR3 is TGTGCCAGCAGCTTAGCGGGGGGCCCGGCCGGGCAGTTCTTC. Translation gives CASSLAGGPAGQFF.

The gene calls are TRBV5-4 and TRBJ2-1, with D possibly being TRBD1 (5 bases). Trimming cost V 1 base and J 8 bases, with 10 bases left between them. Germline V CDR1 and CDR2: SGHNT, YYREEE (reference sequence). The CDR3 contains 13 residues. CDR3 protein: CASSLNQGDEQFF. The CDR3, as DNA: TGTGCCAGCAGCTTGAATCAGGGTGATGAGCAGTTCTTC.

The genes are TRBV28 and TRBJ1-3, with D perhaps matching TRBD1 (6 bases). The ends were cut back, 4 bases at V and 9 bases at J, with 19 bases in the middle. The CDR3 contains 15 residues. CDR1 and CDR2 from the germline V gene are MDHEN and SYDVKM. CDR3: CASSSTGQARFTIYF. In DNA, the CDR3 is TGTGCCAGCAGTTCGACAGGTCAGGCTCGATTCACCATATATTTT.

This clone appeared a few times. The DNA for the CDR3 is TGTGCCAGCTCTGGGCTAGCGGAGTACAATGAGCAGTTCTTC. Translation: CASSGLAEYNEQFF. The chain employs TRBV7-8 and TRBJ2-1; 7 bases agree with TRBD2. The germline V gene encodes CDR1 SGHVS and CDR2 FQNEAQ. There are 14 residues in the CDR3. The J segment lost 4 bases and the V segment lost 8 bases, leaving 8 bases of the junction unmatched.

This chain uses TRBV5-8 with TRBJ1-4; 7 bases are a match to TRBD1. The CDR3 covers 14 residues. From germline, CDR1 is SGHTS and CDR2 YDEGEE. With 4 bases clipped from V and 4 bases from J, the junction kept 4 bases outside the gene matches. The DNA of the CDR3 is TGTGCCAGCAGCCGGGGACAGCATAATGAAAAACTGTTTTTT. Translating it yields CASSRGQHNEKLFF. Variable domain in full (rest from reference TRBV5-8 and TRBJ1-4): EAGVTQSPTHLIKTRGQQATLRCSPISGHTSVYWYQQALGLGLQFLLWYDEGEERNRGNFPPRFSGRQFPNYSSELNVNALELEDSALYLCASSRGQHNEKLFFGSGTQLSVL.

The V and J genes are TRBV6-5 and TRBJ1-6, with 8 bases that match TRBD1. The junction had 6 bases not matched to a gene; V was cut back by 8 bases and J by 6 bases. The germline V gene encodes CDR1 MNHEY and CDR2 SVGAGI. The CDR3 is 14 amino acids. The CDR3 DNA sequence: TGTGCCAGCCTTTGGACAGGGCGTAATTCACCCCTCCACTTT. Amino acids: CASLWTGRNSPLHF.

The gene calls are TRBV30 and TRBJ2-7; D gene uncertain. V dropped 0 bases and J dropped 3 bases, with 9 bases sitting between them. Per germline, CDR1 GTSNPN and CDR2 SVGIG (reference sequence). The CDR3 extends over 13 amino acids. The CDR3 loop is CAWSVVWSYEQYV. The CDR3 DNA reads as TGTGCCTGGAGTGTAGTTTGGAGCTACGAGCAGTACGTC.